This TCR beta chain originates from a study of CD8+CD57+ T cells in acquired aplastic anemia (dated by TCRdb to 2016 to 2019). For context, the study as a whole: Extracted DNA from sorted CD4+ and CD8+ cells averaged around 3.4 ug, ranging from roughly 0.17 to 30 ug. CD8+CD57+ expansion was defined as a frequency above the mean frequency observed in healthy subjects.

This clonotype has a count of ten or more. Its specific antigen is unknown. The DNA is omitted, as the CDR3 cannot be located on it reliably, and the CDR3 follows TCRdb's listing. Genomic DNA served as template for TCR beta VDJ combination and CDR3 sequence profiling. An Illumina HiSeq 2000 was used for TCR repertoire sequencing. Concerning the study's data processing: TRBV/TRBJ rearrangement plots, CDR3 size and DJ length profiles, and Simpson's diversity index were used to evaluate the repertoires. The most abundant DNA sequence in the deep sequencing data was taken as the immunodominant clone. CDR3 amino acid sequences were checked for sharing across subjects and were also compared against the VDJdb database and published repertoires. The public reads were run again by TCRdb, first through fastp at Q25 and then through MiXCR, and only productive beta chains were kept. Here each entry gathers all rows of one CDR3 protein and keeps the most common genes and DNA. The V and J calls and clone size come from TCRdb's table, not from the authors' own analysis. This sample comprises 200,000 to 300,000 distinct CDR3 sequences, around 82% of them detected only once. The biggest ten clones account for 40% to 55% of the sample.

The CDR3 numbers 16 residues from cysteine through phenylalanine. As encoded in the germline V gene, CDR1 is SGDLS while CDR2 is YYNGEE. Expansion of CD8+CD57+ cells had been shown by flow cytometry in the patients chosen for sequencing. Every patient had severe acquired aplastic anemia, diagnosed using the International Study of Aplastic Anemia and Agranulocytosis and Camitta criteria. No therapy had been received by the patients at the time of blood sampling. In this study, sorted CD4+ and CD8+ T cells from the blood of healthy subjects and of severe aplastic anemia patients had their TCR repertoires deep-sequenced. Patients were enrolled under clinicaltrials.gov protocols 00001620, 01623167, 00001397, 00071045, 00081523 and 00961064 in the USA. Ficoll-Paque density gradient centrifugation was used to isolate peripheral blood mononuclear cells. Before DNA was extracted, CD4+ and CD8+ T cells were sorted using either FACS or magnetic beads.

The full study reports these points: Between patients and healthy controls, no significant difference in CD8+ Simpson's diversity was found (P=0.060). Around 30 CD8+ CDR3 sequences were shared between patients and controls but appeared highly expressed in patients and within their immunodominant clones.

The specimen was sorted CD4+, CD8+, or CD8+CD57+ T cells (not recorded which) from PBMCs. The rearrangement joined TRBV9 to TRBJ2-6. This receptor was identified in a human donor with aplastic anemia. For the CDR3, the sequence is CASGGAGNIQYFVLTF.